A single sample gave rise to the 21 T cell receptor beta chains below, sequenced in a study of T cell repertoires in cytomegalovirus infection. These receptors' targets are unknown. A single record per CDR3 protein comes from TCRdb applying MiXCR to the reads. Seen here are about 770,000 distinct CDR3 sequences, 25% to 30% observed once, and the top ten hold around 13%. Sequencing used cultured CD8+ T cells from PBMCs, obtained from culture after CMV antigen stimulation. Receptors originate from a human donor in good health (CMV status not recorded). Some clones in this sample may be carry-over from other donors' samples.

The J gene is TRBJ2-6, the V gene TRBV4-1, with a weak D call TRBD1 (7 bases). Trimming cost V 0 bases and J 2 bases, with 26 bases left between them. This CDR3 contains 22 residues. Germline-derived CDR1 and CDR2 are MGHRA and YSYEKL. CDR3 sequence (DNA): TGCGCCAGCAGCCAAGACTGGGGAGGACAGGCTGCGACCTATCCTGGGGCCAACGTCCTGACTTTC. Its translation is CASSQDWGGQAATYPGANVLTF.

This clonotype was counted at least ten times. The genes are TRBV7-9 and TRBJ1-2, with 10 bases aligning to TRBD1. Germline V gives CDR1 SEHNR, CDR2 FQNEAQ (reference sequence). The CDR3 extends over 16 amino acids. Trimming removed 2 bases from V and 9 bases from J; junction bases left unmatched: 12. CDR3: CASSLYGTGVRNSYTF. CDR3 DNA sequence: TGTGCCAGCAGCTTATATGGGACAGGGGTTAGAAATAGCTACACCTTC. The full variable domain, in which reference TRBV7-9 and TRBJ1-2 provide the parts outside the CDR3, is DTGVSQNPRHKITKRGQNVTFRCDPISEHNRLYWYRQTLGQGPEFLTYFQNEAQLEKSRLLSDRFSAERPKGSFSTLEIQRTEQGDSAMYLCASSLYGTGVRNSYTFGSGTRLTVV.

This chain connects TRBV12-3 or TRBV12-4 to TRBJ1-1; D is unresolved. The V end was cut by 7 bases, the J end by 1 base, with 10 bases between. CDR3 size: 13 residues. This CDR3 reads CASTQPGNTEAFF. The CDR3 DNA sequence: TGTGCCAGCACCCAACCTGGGAACACTGAAGCTTTCTTT.

This sequence joins TRBV7-9 and TRBJ2-5; D unclear. The CDR3 has 14 amino acids. The V gene's germline CDR1 is SEHNR and CDR2 FQNEAQ (reference sequence). Trimming pared 0 bases from V and 4 bases from J, leaving 9 bases between. CDR3 bases: TGTGCCAGCAGCTTAGCAGGTCCGGCAGAGACCCAGTACTTC. It specifies CASSLAGPAETQYF.

This clonotype was counted only a few times. The chain employs TRBV7-2 and TRBJ1-2, with a weak D call TRBD1 (6 bases). Germline V gene data show CDR1 as SGHTA and CDR2 as FQGNSA. The CDR3 extends over 17 amino acids. Between the trimmed V and J ends, which lost 5 bases and 9 bases, there was a span of 28 bases. The CDR3 bases are TGTGCCAGCAGCCACGCCTCGACAGGAAAGGACGAAAAGCGCTACACCTTC. Encoded protein: CASSHASTGKDEKRYTF.

This clonotype came up a few times. The chain links TRBV7-6 to TRBJ2-3; D uncertain. With 5 bases removed from V and 4 bases from J, the gap between germline ends came to 22 bases. This CDR3 is 17 amino acids long. Germline V gene data show CDR1 as SGHVS and CDR2 as FNYEAQ. The CDR3 nucleotides read TGTGCCAGCAGCCTACCCCTCCTACAACCCGAGGCAGATACGCAGTATTTT. This sequence encodes CASSLPLLQPEADTQYF.

This clonotype has more than one count but fewer than ten. The gene calls are TRBV7-9 and TRBJ2-7, with D maybe TRBD1 (5 bases). Germline loops: CDR1 SEHNR, CDR2 FQNEAQ (reference sequence). This CDR3 contains 12 residues. V lost 0 bases to trimming and J lost 6 bases, with 6 bases between them. CDR3 sequence reads: CASSLARGEQYV. The CDR3 nucleotides read TGTGCCAGCAGCTTAGCTAGGGGCGAGCAGTACGTC.

The V and J genes are TRBV5-1 and TRBJ2-7; D possibly corresponds to TRBD1 (6 bases). Germline assignment: CDR1 SGHRS and CDR2 YFSETQ. The CDR3 has 13 residues. Trimming took 6 bases from V and 3 from J, leaving 13 bases between them. This chain's CDR3 is CASTLKDSYEQYF. CDR3 sequence (DNA): TGCGCCAGCACCCTAAAGGACAGCTACGAGCAGTACTTC. Looking up the rest from reference TRBV5-1 and TRBJ2-7 gives the full variable domain: KAGVTQTPRYLIKTRGQQVTLSCSPISGHRSVSWYQQTPGQGLQFLFEYFSETQRNKGNFPGRFSGRQFSNSRSEMNVSTLELGDSALYLCASTLKDSYEQYFGPGTRLTVT.

The table lists this clonotype with a few counts. This chain links TRBV27 with TRBJ1-4; 8 nucleotides agree with TRBD1. The CDR3 length is 16 residues. Germline lookup yields CDR1 MNHEY and CDR2 SMNVEV (reference sequence). V shed 6 bases, J shed 1 base, and the junction held 7 bases outside the gene matches. The CDR3 loop is CASRLLTGVTNEKLFF. The CDR3 DNA sequence: TGTGCCAGCAGGTTACTGACAGGGGTAACTAATGAAAAACTGTTTTTT.

This clonotype showed up many times. The rearrangement uses TRBV7-9 and TRBJ2-1; TRBD1 aligns across 7 bases. The CDR3 is made up of 17 amino acids. J was trimmed by 1 base and V by 6 bases; bases with no gene match: 12. The germline V gene encodes CDR1 SEHNR and CDR2 FQNEAQ (reference sequence). CDR3 nucleotide sequence: TGTGCCAGCAGAGGTCCGAGCCGGACAGGATCCTACAATGAGCAGTTCTTC. Protein sequence: CASRGPSRTGSYNEQFF.

This clonotype has a handful of counts. V gene TRBV4-1 combines with J gene TRBJ1-1; 9 bases match TRBD1. In germline, CDR1 is MGHRA, CDR2 YSYEKL. The CDR3 spans 17 residues. J was trimmed by 5 bases and V by 1 base; bases with no gene match: 11. CDR3 amino acids: CASSQAGLGTGRTEAFF. CDR3 coding DNA: TGCGCCAGCAGCCAAGCGGGGCTCGGGACAGGGCGAACTGAAGCTTTCTTT.

Details on this clonotype: This may be a read error: a much more frequent sequence differs by one nucleotide. The chain carries TRBV7-2 and TRBJ2-1; TRBD1 agrees at 7 bases. Germline V lookup: CDR1 SGHTA, CDR2 FQGNSA. The CDR3 has 13 amino acids. The CDR3 reads CGSSITGVHEQFF. CDR3 bases: TGTGGCAGCAGCATAACAGGGGTTCATGAGCAGTTCTTC.

The chain joins TRBV6-2 or TRBV6-3 to TRBJ2-2; 10 nucleotides align to TRBD2. V lost 2 bases, J lost 2 bases, and 11 bases stayed unmatched. This CDR3 is built from 19 residues. The germline V gene encodes CDR1 MNHEY and CDR2 SVGEGT. CDR3 residues: CASSYLYSAGGLNTGELFF. The DNA for the CDR3 is TGTGCCAGCAGTTACCTCTACTCAGCGGGGGGGCTTAACACCGGGGAGCTGTTTTTT.

The chain carries TRBV5-1 and TRBJ1-1; a weak D match, TRBD1 (6 bases). This CDR3 comprises 13 residues. Per the germline V gene, CDR1 is SGHRS and CDR2 is YFSETQ. V lost 3 bases and J 7 bases, leaving 13 bases between the germline ends. CDR3 bases: TGCGCCAGCAGCTGGGAGGGGGATGATGAAGCTTTCTTT. Amino acids: CASSWEGDDEAFF. Full variable domain (missing parts from reference TRBV5-1 and TRBJ1-1): KAGVTQTPRYLIKTRGQQVTLSCSPISGHRSVSWYQQTPGQGLQFLFEYFSETQRNKGNFPGRFSGRQFSNSRSEMNVSTLELGDSALYLCASSWEGDDEAFFGQGTRLTVV.

In its sample, this clonotype was seen a few times. Written as DNA, the CDR3 is TGTGCCACCCACGGGGGGTCGGACAATGAGCAGTTCTTC. Residues: CATHGGSDNEQFF. J is TRBJ2-1 and V is TRBV24-1; 7 bases fit TRBD2. This CDR3 has 13 residues. Germline values: CDR1 KGHDR, CDR2 SFDVKD. The V and J ends lost 9 bases and 5 bases, in that order; junction bases with no gene match: 6.

To note about this clonotype: A read error may explain this, as a much larger clone is one base away. The rearrangement joins TRBV7-8 to TRBJ1-5, with a possible D match to TRBD1 (5 bases). CDR3 length equals 15 residues. Germline V lookup: CDR1 SGHVS, CDR2 FQNEAQ. V was cut by 3 bases and J by 1 base, with 10 bases left in between. The CDR3 here is CASSLAWTSNQPQHF. For the CDR3, the DNA is TGTGCCAGCAGCTTGGCCTGGACAAGCAATCAGCCCCAGCATTTT.

This clonotype turned up a few times. The chain links TRBV6-6 to TRBJ2-2; D ambiguous. CDR1 MNHNY and CDR2 SVGAGI come from the germline V gene (reference sequence). The CDR3 loop spans 15 amino acids. Between the trimmed V and J ends, which lost 0 bases and 3 bases, there was a span of 8 bases. CDR3 sequence (DNA): TGTGCCAGCAGTTACTCGAGGCCCGACACCGGGGAGCTGTTTTTT. Protein: CASSYSRPDTGELFF.

This clonotype was seen many times. For the CDR3, the DNA is TGTGCCAGTAGTATAGGGGGAGGGACGAGCAATCAGCCCCAGCATTTT. Translation: CASSIGGGTSNQPQHF. The chain uses TRBV19 and TRBJ1-5; TRBD1 is a possible D gene (5 bases). CDR1 is LNHDA, CDR2 SQIVND, per germline (reference sequence). This CDR3 region has 16 residues. Trimming removed 1 base from V and 1 base from J, with 11 bases in between. The full variable domain, in which reference TRBV19 and TRBJ1-5 provide the parts outside the CDR3, is DGGITQSPKYLFRKEGQNVTLSCEQNLNHDAMYWYRQDPGQGLRLIYYSQIVNDFQKGDIAEGYSVSREKKESFPLTVTSAQKNPTAFYLCASSIGGGTSNQPQHFGDGTRLSIL.

This clonotype showed up just a few times. The chain carries TRBV10-3 and TRBJ1-2; weak D call: TRBD1 (6 bases). CDR3 length equals 16 residues. V lost 3 bases, J lost 3 bases, and 17 bases lay in between. Germline V gene data show CDR1 as ENHRY and CDR2 as SYGVKD. The CDR3 DNA reads TGTGCCATCAGTGACCCCTACAGGGAAGGGCACTATGGCTACACCTTC. Amino acids: CAISDPYREGHYGYTF.

This clonotype was found once. This rearrangement joins TRBV19 to TRBJ1-1; the D is unclear. In germline, CDR1 is LNHDA, CDR2 SQIVND (reference sequence). V dropped 7 bases and J dropped 1 base, with 13 bases sitting between them. The CDR3 is made up of 14 amino acids. The CDR3 spells CASTASAQNTEAFF. The DNA for the CDR3 is TGTGCCAGTACCGCCTCGGCCCAGAACACTGAAGCTTTCTTT.

This clonotype has just a few counts. The rearrangement uses TRBV4-1 and TRBJ2-7; 7 nucleotides line up with TRBD2. V shed 4 bases, J shed 3 bases, and the junction held 12 bases outside the gene matches. This CDR3 is built from 16 residues. CDR1 is MGHRA, CDR2 YSYEKL, per germline. Written as DNA, the CDR3 is TGCGCCAGCAGCCTTTTCGCCAGCGGGGCATACTACGAGCAGTACTTC. Translation gives CASSLFASGAYYEQYF.